The 22 T cell receptor beta chains given below trace back to one sample, sequenced in a study of cytomegalovirus exposure and HLA in healthy donors. PCR employed 60 Vbeta and 13 Jbeta primers. The method was immunoSEQ multiplex PCR; TCRdb's version includes in-frame clones alone and lacks a portion of them. The top ten hold approximately 0.8% of the sample, which has some 110,000 clones, around three quarters seen once. The source material was PBMCs. The receptors were gathered from a boy aged 5-17 years in good health and CMV-seronegative.

The V and J genes are TRBV7-2 and TRBJ2-7; D is uncertain. CDR1 and CDR2 (germline): SGHTA, FQGNSA. The ends were cut back, 3 bases at V and 3 bases at J, with 9 bases in the middle. CDR3 length equals 13 residues. Here the CDR3 DNA reads TGTGCCAGCAGCTTTAGTAACAGCTACGAGCAGTACTTC. It is translated as CASSFSNSYEQYF.

This chain joins TRBV5-4 and TRBJ2-1; TRBD1 aligns across 9 bases. Germline CDR1 is SGHNT and CDR2 is YYREEE (reference sequence). There are 15 residues in the CDR3. V was pared by 4 bases and J by 5 bases, with 7 bases of the junction left unmatched. CDR3: CASSKEGQGDNEQFF. The DNA of the CDR3 is TGTGCCAGCAGCAAAGAGGGACAGGGCGACAATGAGCAGTTCTTC.

This clone occurred a few times. The chain recombines TRBV10-1 with TRBJ2-7, with no clear D. Looked up from germline, CDR1 is WNHNN and CDR2 is SYGVQD (reference sequence). V was shortened by 7 bases and J by 2 bases, with 18 bases between the two germline ends. The CDR3 totals 15 residues. CDR3 protein: CASIYLIQVTYEQYF. The CDR3 nucleotides are TGCGCCAGCATTTACCTCATTCAGGTAACCTACGAGCAGTACTTC.

V usage is TRBV5-6 and J usage is TRBJ1-1; D not certain. CDR1 is SGHDT and CDR2 is YYEEEE in the germline V gene. The V end was cut by 1 base, the J end by 2 bases, with 15 bases between. This CDR3 is built from 16 residues. The CDR3 DNA reads TGTGCCAGCAGCTTGATAGGTAGCCCCCCTAACACTGAAGCTTTCTTT. Translated, it gives CASSLIGSPPNTEAFF.

Written as DNA, the CDR3 is TGTGCCAGCAGTAAAGGACAGCTTAGCTCCAATGAGCAGTTCTTC. The encoded protein is CASSKGQLSSNEQFF. V usage is TRBV6-1 and J usage is TRBJ2-1, with D maybe TRBD1 (6 bases). The CDR3 sequence is 15 residues long. Germline V gene sequence: CDR1 MNHNS, CDR2 SASEGT. V was pared by 5 bases and J by 6 bases, with 17 bases between.

V usage is TRBV7-9 and J usage is TRBJ1-1, with D possibly being TRBD1 (5 bases). This CDR3 is 15 amino acids long. CDR1 and CDR2 from the germline V gene are SEHNR and FQNEAQ (reference sequence). V gave up 1 base and J gave up 0 bases, with 9 bases separating them. The CDR3 spells CASSLGQGMNTEAFF. The CDR3 region has the DNA TGTGCCAGCAGCTTAGGGCAGGGAATGAACACTGAAGCTTTCTTT.

In this sample, this clone turned up a few times. This chain uses TRBV18 with TRBJ2-3, with TRBD2 as a possible D gene (5 bases). V was shortened by 4 bases and J by 3 bases, with 5 bases between the two germline ends. Germline CDR1 KGHSH, CDR2 LQKENI. The CDR3 spans 12 residues. Here the CDR3 DNA reads TGTGCCAGCTCACGAGGGACAGATACGCAGTATTTT. The encoded protein is CASSRGTDTQYF.

The gene calls are TRBV28 and TRBJ1-1, with D perhaps matching TRBD1 (6 bases). Germline CDR1 is MDHEN and CDR2 is SYDVKM. This CDR3 region has 14 residues. V lost 5 bases and J lost 0, with 10 bases in between. The chain's CDR3 is CASSPGHLNTEAFF. CDR3 DNA sequence: TGTGCCAGCAGTCCGGGACACCTGAACACTGAAGCTTTCTTT.

This rearrangement joins TRBV5-6 to TRBJ2-1; D is uncertain. Germline V gene data show CDR1 as SGHDT and CDR2 as YYEEEE. Trimming removed 1 base from V and 6 bases from J, with 8 bases in between. This CDR3 is built from 13 residues. CDR3 region: CASSLLPGNEQFF. The DNA of the CDR3 is TGTGCCAGCAGCTTGCTGCCGGGCAATGAGCAGTTCTTC.

This clone came up a few times. The V and J genes are TRBV2 and TRBJ2-5; the D gene is possibly TRBD1 (5 bases). The V gene's germline CDR1 is SNHLY and CDR2 FYNNEI. The CDR3 has 12 amino acids. CDR3 loop: CAIGDSGETQYF. DNA of the CDR3: TGTGCGATAGGAGACAGTGGAGAGACCCAGTACTTC.

V gene TRBV10-1 combines with J gene TRBJ2-3; TRBD1 matches at 9 bases. Trimming removed 5 bases from V and 2 bases from J; junction bases left unmatched: 8. Germline V gene lookup returns CDR1 WNHNN and CDR2 SYGVQD (reference sequence). This CDR3 contains 16 residues. CDR3 residues: CASSYGQGTPTDTQYF. CDR3 coding DNA: TGCGCCAGCAGTTACGGACAGGGGACTCCCACAGATACGCAGTATTTT.

Comment on this clone: Other DNA sequences within the sample encode an identical CDR3. The chain's CDR3 is CATSRGPRGGGAFF. CDR3 nucleotides: TGTGCCACCAGCAGAGGGCCGCGGGGCGGAGGCGCTTTCTTT. This sequence joins TRBV15 and TRBJ1-1; D might be TRBD1 (5 bases). The V gene's germline CDR1 is LNHNV and CDR2 YYDKDF (reference sequence). The CDR3 length is 14 residues. The V gene lost 1 base and the J gene lost 11 bases, with 17 bases spanning the gap.

This chain joins TRBV5-1 and TRBJ2-2, with D possibly matching TRBD1 (5 bases). Germline CDR1 SGHRS, CDR2 YFSETQ. Trimming removed 6 bases at V and 0 bases at J, with 12 bases between. The CDR3 spans 15 residues. CDR3 DNA: TGCGCCAGCACGTTTGGGGCAACGAACACCGGGGAGCTGTTTTTT. Protein sequence: CASTFGATNTGELFF.

The J gene is TRBJ1-2, the V gene TRBV28; 9 nucleotides match TRBD1. V trimming: 5 bases; J trimming: 4 bases; junction bases outside the gene matches: 14. Germline CDR1 MDHEN, CDR2 SYDVKM. The CDR3 is made up of 17 amino acids. The CDR3 reads CASSPPQGAKVGYGYTF. The CDR3 coding sequence is TGTGCCAGCAGTCCCCCACAGGGGGCGAAAGTTGGCTATGGCTACACCTTC.

This sequence joins TRBV6-6 and TRBJ1-1; 8 bases map to TRBD1. The CDR3 runs to 14 residues. Germline V CDR1 and CDR2: MNHNY, SVGAGI (reference sequence). The trim removed 7 bases at V and 0 bases at J, leaving 4 bases unmatched. The CDR3 DNA is TGTGCCAGCACCGACAGGGGTTTGAACACTGAAGCTTTCTTT. This sequence encodes CASTDRGLNTEAFF.

This chain links TRBV6-5 with TRBJ2-3, with D tentatively TRBD1 (6 bases). V dropped 0 bases and J dropped 4 bases, with 8 bases sitting between them. This CDR3 spans 14 amino acids. Germline assignment: CDR1 MNHEY and CDR2 SVGAGI. In DNA form, the CDR3 reads TGTGCCAGCAGTTACTCGACAGGCCCAGATACGCAGTATTTT. Translated, it gives CASSYSTGPDTQYF.

This chain links TRBV11-2 with TRBJ1-6; no clear D. The CDR3 loop spans 13 amino acids. Germline lookup yields CDR1 SGHAT and CDR2 FQNNGV. The V end was cut by 5 bases, the J end by 7 bases, with 9 bases between. The CDR3 sequence is CASSLRANSPLHF. The CDR3 DNA is TGTGCCAGCAGCCTTCGAGCAAATTCACCCCTCCACTTT.

The genes are TRBV5-1 and TRBJ2-2; maybe TRBD1 (6 bases). Germline V gene sequence: CDR1 SGHRS, CDR2 YFSETQ. V was cut by 3 bases and J by 3 bases, with 18 bases left in between. The CDR3 is 17 residues long. DNA for the CDR3: TGCGCCAGCAGCTACAAAAGTTTACAGGGATACACCGGGGAGCTGTTTTTT. Its translation: CASSYKSLQGYTGELFF.

The genes are TRBV7-8 and TRBJ1-5, with no clear D. The CDR3 is made up of 15 amino acids. The V gene's germline CDR1 is SGHVS and CDR2 FQNEAQ. The V gene lost 8 bases and the J gene lost 0 bases, with 14 bases spanning the gap. This chain's CDR3 is CASVSSRDSNQPQHF. The CDR3 nucleotides read TGTGCCAGCGTTTCAAGTCGGGATAGCAATCAGCCCCAGCATTTT.

This clone was seen more than once but under ten times. The CDR3 DNA is TGTGCCAGCAGCCGCGGGGCCGTGAACACTGAAGCTTTCTTT. Its protein product is CASSRGAVNTEAFF. The chain links TRBV5-6 to TRBJ1-1; D is perhaps TRBD1 (5 bases). CDR1 and CDR2 from the germline V gene are SGHDT and YYEEEE. The CDR3 runs to 14 residues. Between the trimmed V and J ends, which lost 4 bases and 0 bases, there was a span of 10 bases.

The gene calls are TRBV10-2 and TRBJ2-7; D may be TRBD1 (6 bases). Germline-derived CDR1 and CDR2 are WSHSY and SAAADI. The CDR3 is made up of 13 amino acids. Trimming stripped 3 bases from V and 3 bases from J, with 9 bases between. This CDR3 reads CASSDPRGYEQYF. DNA for the CDR3: TGCGCCAGCAGTGATCCCAGGGGCTACGAGCAGTACTTC.

The chain has TRBV30 and TRBJ1-2; D unclear. V lost 0 bases to trimming and J lost 3 bases, with 8 bases between them. This CDR3 contains 13 residues. Germline CDR1 GTSNPN, CDR2 SVGIG (reference sequence). The DNA for the CDR3 is TGTGCCTGGAGTGTATCCGGGTACTATGGCTACACCTTC. This gives the protein CAWSVSGYYGYTF. Full variable domain (remainder filled in from reference TRBV30 and TRBJ1-2): SQTIHQWPATLVQPVGSPLSLECTVEGTSNPNLYWYRQAAGRGLQLLFYSVGIGQISSEVPQNLSASRPQDRQFILSSKKLLLSDSGFYLCAWSVSGYYGYTFGSGTRLTVV.